These 24 T cell receptor beta chains were all obtained from the same sample, sequenced in a study of cytomegalovirus exposure and HLA in healthy donors. Primers included in the PCR were 60 Vbeta and 13 Jbeta primers. Here immunoSEQ multiplex PCR was the method, and the copy in TCRdb shows in-frame clones only, minus some. In total, the table holds about 77,000 clones. Sample: PBMCs. The receptors derive from a man in his forties or fifties in good health and CMV-seropositive.

The rearrangement joins TRBV2 to TRBJ1-3, with D unresolved. CDR3 length: 15 amino acids. The germline V and J ends were trimmed by 3 bases and 4 bases, with 13 bases remaining between them. Looked up from germline, CDR1 is SNHLY and CDR2 is FYNNEI. The CDR3: CASSEVEGSGNTIYF. The CDR3 nucleotides read TGTGCCAGCAGTGAGGTGGAGGGATCAGGAAACACCATATATTTT.

V gene TRBV6-6 combines with J gene TRBJ2-7; no definite D call. V was trimmed by 6 bases and J by 0 bases, leaving 6 bases between them. The CDR3 contains 12 residues. Germline loops: CDR1 MNHNY, CDR2 SVGAGI (reference sequence). In DNA, the CDR3 is TGTGCCAGCAGCTCGAGCTCCTACGAGCAGTACTTC. Translated, it gives CASSSSSYEQYF.

The chain recombines TRBV6-6 with TRBJ1-2; 7 bases are a match to TRBD1. There are 14 residues in the CDR3. Germline CDR1 MNHNY, CDR2 SVGAGI (reference sequence). The V segment lost 5 bases and the J segment 3 bases; nucleotides outside the gene matches: 6. DNA of the CDR3: TGTGCCAGCAGTCGGGACAGTCAGGACTATGGCTACACCTTC. Protein sequence: CASSRDSQDYGYTF.

This chain links TRBV4-2 with TRBJ2-1, with D possibly TRBD1 on 8 matching bases. Germline V gives CDR1 LGHNA, CDR2 YNFKEQ. Between the trimmed V and J ends, which lost 3 bases and 5 bases, there was a span of 17 bases. There are 16 residues in the CDR3. Written as DNA, the CDR3 is TGTGCCAGCAGCCATTCACAGGGGGGGACGGACAATGAGCAGTTCTTC. Its protein product is CASSHSQGGTDNEQFF.

By frequency, this clone is large (0.1 to 1%). This sequence joins TRBV4-2 and TRBJ2-3; 7 bases line up with TRBD1. Trimming cost V 0 bases and J 4 bases; bases outside gene matches: 7. This CDR3 has 16 residues. Germline V gives CDR1 LGHNA, CDR2 YNFKEQ. This CDR3 is CASSQELGQGADTQYF. The CDR3, as DNA: TGTGCCAGCAGCCAAGAGCTCGGTCAGGGGGCAGATACGCAGTATTTT.

This chain links TRBV27 with TRBJ1-6; D remains ambiguous. This CDR3 comprises 17 residues. Germline loops: CDR1 MNHEY, CDR2 SMNVEV (reference sequence). V gave up 5 bases and J gave up 0 bases, with 14 bases separating them. The CDR3 nucleotides read TGTGCCAGCAGTGCCTACTCCGGGAGCTCCTATAATTCACCCCTCCACTTT. Residues: CASSAYSGSSYNSPLHF.

V is TRBV6-1 and J is TRBJ2-7; TRBD2 agrees at 9 bases. CDR1 and CDR2 from the germline V gene are MNHNS and SASEGT. The V gene end was trimmed by 3 bases and the J gene end by 4 bases; junction bases not matched to a gene: 7. This CDR3 comprises 15 residues. The CDR3 DNA reads as TGTGCCAGCAGTGAGATGGGACTAGCCGCGTACGAGCAGTACGTC. Protein sequence: CASSEMGLAAYEQYV.

The chain combines TRBV10-3 with TRBJ2-7; D perhaps matches TRBD2 (6 bases). Germline V gives CDR1 ENHRY, CDR2 SYGVKD. Trimming stripped 3 bases from V and 6 bases from J, with 15 bases between. This CDR3 spans 14 amino acids. Here the CDR3 reads CAISDTSAGFEQYV. As DNA, the CDR3 is TGTGCCATCAGTGATACGTCGGCGGGGTTCGAGCAGTACGTC.

This rearrangement joins TRBV21-1 to TRBJ2-5; no check of the table's D call, TRBD2, against the DNA was made. TRBV21-1 is recorded as a pseudogene. This CDR3 spans 15 amino acids. CDR3 nucleotides: TGTGCCAGCAGCGCACCGGGACTTCGAAGGGAGACCCAGTACTTC. It yields the protein CASSAPGLRRETQYF.

The chain employs TRBV29-1 and TRBJ2-4; 8 bases are shared with TRBD1. The V gene's germline CDR1 is SQVTM and CDR2 ANQGSEA. Trimming took 5 bases from V and 7 from J; bases not matched to a gene: 7. This CDR3 region has 13 residues. The CDR3 region has the DNA TGCAGCGTTTTTGAGTGGACAGGGAACATTCAGTACTTC. Its translation is CSVFEWTGNIQYF.

This chain joins TRBV18 and TRBJ2-5; 8 positions agree with TRBD1. With 1 base clipped from V and 4 bases from J, the junction kept 8 bases outside the gene matches. The CDR3 runs 16 residues. Germline V gene lookup returns CDR1 KGHSH and CDR2 LQKENI. The CDR3 here is CASSPQTGARAETQYF. The DNA for the CDR3 is TGTGCCAGCTCACCACAGACAGGGGCAAGGGCAGAGACCCAGTACTTC.

This chain uses TRBV10-3 with TRBJ1-5; no clear D. CDR1 is ENHRY, CDR2 SYGVKD, per germline. The V end was cut by 0 bases, the J end by 8 bases, with 11 bases between. This CDR3 has 14 amino acids. CDR3 sequence: CAISESAGWKPQHF. The CDR3 DNA reads TGTGCCATCAGTGAGTCCGCGGGCTGGAAGCCCCAGCATTTT.

The genes are TRBV30 and TRBJ1-4, with 10 positions matching TRBD1. Germline loops: CDR1 GTSNPN, CDR2 SVGIG (reference sequence). Trimming at V came to 1 base and at J to 6 bases, leaving 2 bases not matched to a gene. The CDR3 is 14 residues long. This chain's CDR3 is CAWSGGTGDEKLFF. The CDR3 DNA reads as TGTGCCTGGAGTGGTGGGACAGGGGATGAAAAACTGTTTTTT.

V and J are TRBV18 and TRBJ1-5; D remains ambiguous. V lost 3 bases and J 4 bases, leaving 13 bases between the germline ends. The germline V gene encodes CDR1 KGHSH and CDR2 LQKENI. The CDR3 is 15 amino acids. CDR3 protein: CASSPGTQVNQPQHF. The DNA for the CDR3 is TGTGCCAGCTCACCGGGCACTCAAGTGAATCAGCCCCAGCATTTT.

V gene TRBV29-1 combines with J gene TRBJ2-3, with 8 positions matching TRBD1. Germline V gene lookup returns CDR1 SQVTM and CDR2 ANQGSEA. Trimming took 6 bases from V and 2 from J; bases not matched to a gene: 10. This CDR3 spans 15 amino acids. CDR3 bases: TGCAGCGTAAGTCTCGCAGGGGGCTTCACAGATACGCAGTATTTT. Protein: CSVSLAGGFTDTQYF.

The chain is built from TRBV5-1 and TRBJ1-1, with a possible D match to TRBD1 (5 bases). CDR3 size: 16 residues. CDR1 and CDR2 (germline): SGHRS, YFSETQ. Trimming removed 4 bases at V and 6 bases at J, with 22 bases between. DNA of the CDR3: TGCGCCAGCAGCGATGGGAGCGGGGCGTCGGGCTCTGAAGCTTTCTTT. Translating it yields CASSDGSGASGSEAFF.

CDR3 in amino acids: CASSLNPQGGRETQYF. CDR3 DNA sequence: TGTGCCAGCAGCTTGAATCCCCAGGGAGGCCGGGAGACCCAGTACTTC. The V and J genes are TRBV5-5 and TRBJ2-5; weak D call: TRBD2 (6 bases). The CDR3 runs 16 residues. In germline, CDR1 is SGHKS, CDR2 YYEKEE (reference sequence). The V end lost 1 base, the J end lost 5 bases, and 18 bases lay between the germline ends. Complete variable domain (other parts from reference TRBV5-5 and TRBJ2-5): DAGVTQSPTHLIKTRGQQVTLRCSPISGHKSVSWYQQVLGQGPQFIFQYYEKEERGRGNFPDRFSARQFPNYSSELNVNALLLGDSALYLCASSLNPQGGRETQYFGPGTRLLVL.

The rearrangement links TRBV13 to TRBJ2-1; unclear D gene. The CDR3 covers 16 residues. Trimming pared 2 bases from V and 2 bases from J, leaving 13 bases between. Germline assignment: CDR1 PRHDT and CDR2 FYEKMQ (reference sequence). For the CDR3, the DNA is TGTGCCAGCAGCTTAAGGCTTGTGGGCCCCTACAATGAGCAGTTCTTC. The encoded protein is CASSLRLVGPYNEQFF.

As regards this clone: Mismatch with germline at one junction end may stem from a read error. This same CDR3 is encoded by further DNA sequences in the sample. The chain combines TRBV6-5 with TRBJ1-1; no clear D gene. CDR1 MNHEY and CDR2 SVGAGI come from the germline V gene. The CDR3 loop spans 15 amino acids. The DNA of the CDR3 is TGCGCCAGCAGCCGAACTCGCCCCTACGACACTGAAGCTTTCTTT. It specifies CASSRTRPYDTEAFF.

The chain combines TRBV4-1 with TRBJ2-1; D may be TRBD1 (6 bases). V shed 2 bases and J shed 5 bases, with 19 bases lying between them. The germline CDR1 and CDR2 sequences are MGHRA and YSYEKL. CDR3 length: 17 amino acids. CDR3 protein: CASSQNIDRTIHNEQFF. The CDR3 DNA sequence: TGCGCCAGCAGCCAAAATATTGACAGGACGATCCACAATGAGCAGTTCTTC.

The chain is built from TRBV6-1 and TRBJ2-7; 9 bases are a match to TRBD1. This CDR3 is 14 amino acids long. J was trimmed by 5 bases and V by 7 bases; bases with no gene match: 9. Germline V lookup: CDR1 MNHNS, CDR2 SASEGT. This CDR3 is CASNTGTGIDEQYF. For the CDR3, the DNA is TGTGCCAGCAACACCGGGACAGGGATCGACGAGCAGTACTTC.

This chain connects TRBV5-1 to TRBJ1-3; D gene ambiguous. Looked up from germline, CDR1 is SGHRS and CDR2 is YFSETQ. The CDR3 totals 14 residues. V was trimmed by 3 bases and J by 2 bases, leaving 9 bases between them. CDR3 loop: CASSSSGTGNTIYF. As DNA, the CDR3 is TGCGCCAGCAGCTCCTCGGGTACTGGAAACACCATATATTTT.

The V call is TRBV5-1, the J call TRBJ1-2, with 7 positions matching TRBD1. In germline, CDR1 is SGHRS, CDR2 YFSETQ. Unmatched junction bases numbered 0, after V lost 1 base and J lost 3 bases. The length of the CDR3 is 13 residues. The CDR3 nucleotides read TGCGCCAGCAGCTTGACAGGGGACTATGGCTACACCTTC. Its translation is CASSLTGDYGYTF.

Worth noting for this clone: Germline is not matched at one junction end, which may reflect a read error. The rearrangement joins TRBV18 to TRBJ2-5, with D tentatively TRBD1 (5 bases). CDR1 and CDR2 from the germline V gene are KGHSH and LQKENI. The CDR3 sequence is 13 residues long. CDR3 DNA sequence: TGTGCCAGCTCACAGACAGAGCAAGGGACCCAGTACTTC. Translation: CASSQTEQGTQYF.